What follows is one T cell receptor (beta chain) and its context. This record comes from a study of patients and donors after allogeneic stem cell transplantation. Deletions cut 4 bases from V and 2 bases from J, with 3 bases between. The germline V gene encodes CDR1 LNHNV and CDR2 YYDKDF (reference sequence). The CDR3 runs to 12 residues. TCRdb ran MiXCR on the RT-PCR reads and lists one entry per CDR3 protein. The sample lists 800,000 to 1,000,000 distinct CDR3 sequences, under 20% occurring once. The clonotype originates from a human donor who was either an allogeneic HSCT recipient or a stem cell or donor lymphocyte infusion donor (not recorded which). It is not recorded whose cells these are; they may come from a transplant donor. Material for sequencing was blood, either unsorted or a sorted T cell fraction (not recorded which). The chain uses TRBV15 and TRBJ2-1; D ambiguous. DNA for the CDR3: TGTGCCACCAGCATCACCTACAATGAGCAGTTCTTC. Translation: CATSITYNEQFF. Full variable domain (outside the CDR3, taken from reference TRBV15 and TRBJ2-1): DAMVIQNPRYQVTQFGKPVTLSCSQTLNHNVMYWYQQKSSQAPKLLFHYYDKDFNNEADTPDNFQSRRPNTSFCFLDIRSPGLGDTAMYLCATSITYNEQFFGPGTRLTVL.